This is a list of T cell receptor beta chains from one sample in a study of blood T cell repertoires in COVID-19. Sequencing used immunoSEQ multiplex PCR; TCRdb keeps in-frame clones, though not all of them. The sample has about 270,000 clones, 65% to 90% seen once; the top ten hold 10% to 15%. The material sequenced was peripheral blood. The receptors here all came from a human donor in a cohort sampled during active COVID-19. CDR3s include the opening cysteine and the closing phenylalanine or tryptophan. Fields, in order: J gene, clone size, V gene, D gene, CDR3 DNA, CDR3 protein. A D gene is named only where the DNA matches it firmly. Only some rows state a clone size, as once, few, many or a class for expanded clones.

TRBJ2-5	.	TRBV14	TRBD2	TGTGCCAGCAGCCAAGGTTTTACTAGCGGAGGCCAAGAGACCCAGTACTTC	CASSQGFTSGGQETQYF
TRBJ2-7	.	TRBV7-6	TRBD2	TGTGCCAGCAGCCAATTCGGTGGACTAGCCGGCGAGCAGTACTTC	CASSQFGGLAGEQYF
TRBJ2-2	.	TRBV29-1	TRBD1	TGCAGCGCTGACAGGGGCCACACCGGGGAGCTGTTTTTT	CSADRGHTGELFF
TRBJ2-2	.	TRBV2	TRBD1	TGTGCCAGCAGTAGACAGGGGGCGAGCACCGGGGAGCTGTTTTTT	CASSRQGASTGELFF
TRBJ2-7	.	TRBV19	TRBD1	TGTGCCAGTGCCGGGACAGGGGGTTCCTACGAGCAGTACTTC	CASAGTGGSYEQYF
TRBJ2-7	.	TRBV9	.	TGTGCCAGCAGCGTAGATCCTCAGGGTGGCGAGCAGTACTTC	CASSVDPQGGEQYF
TRBJ2-1	.	TRBV7-3	.	TGTGCCAGCAGCTCACAGGGGACTGGAACCTACAATGAGCAGTTCTTC	CASSSQGTGTYNEQFF
TRBJ2-3	.	TRBV11-2	TRBD1	TGTGCCAGCAGCGCCACAGGGGGCGCCGCAGATACGCAGTATTTT	CASSATGGAADTQYF
TRBJ2-3	.	TRBV5-4	.	TGTGCCAGCAGCTCCCCTGGGGGGAGCACAGATACGCAGTATTTT	CASSSPGGSTDTQYF
TRBJ2-1	once	TRBV10-3	TRBD2	TGTGCCGTATCTAGCGGGAGAACCTATGAGCAGTTCTTC	CAVSSGRTYEQFF
TRBJ2-5	few	TRBV7-9	TRBD2	TGTGCCAGCAGCCCCCCGGGGGGTTGGCGCACCCGGGGCCAAGAGACCCAGTACTTC	CASSPPGGWRTRGQETQYF
TRBJ1-5	.	TRBV19	TRBD1	TGTGCCAGTAGTATAGACAGGGGGCGTCAGCCCCAGCATTTT	CASSIDRGRQPQHF
TRBJ2-7	.	TRBV20-1	.	TGCAGTGCTACCGGAGCGAACGAGCAGTACTTC	CSATGANEQYF
TRBJ2-7	.	TRBV5-1	.	TGCGCCAGCAGCTTGGCCGGGACTCCCTCCTACGAGCAGTACTTC	CASSLAGTPSYEQYF
TRBJ1-5	.	TRBV4-1	.	TGCGCCAGCAGCCAAGATCGTGCGGGTTTGGTGCCCCAGCATTTT	CASSQDRAGLVPQHF
TRBJ2-2	.	TRBV20-1	.	TGCAGTGCTAGTCCTCAGGGGGGCGTGATTCGAACCGGGGAGCTGTTTTTT	CSASPQGGVIRTGELFF
TRBJ2-1	.	TRBV7-9	TRBD2	TGTGCCAGCAGCTCTGGACTAGCGGGAGGCGATGAGCAGTTCTTC	CASSSGLAGGDEQFF
TRBJ2-1	.	TRBV11-2	TRBD2	TGTGCCAGCAGCCAGATAGCGGGAAATTACAATGAGCAGTTCTTC	CASSQIAGNYNEQFF
TRBJ1-5	.	TRBV2	TRBD1	TGTGCCAGCAGGTTCAGGGGGAGTCAGCCCCAGCATTTT	CASRFRGSQPQHF
TRBJ2-5	.	TRBV10-3	.	TGTGCCATCAGTGTGTGGGTCAGGGTGAAGACCCAGTACTTC	CAISVWVRVKTQYF
TRBJ2-7	.	TRBV3-1/TRBV3-2	.	TGTGCCAGCAGCCAAGTTTACGGGAGTTGGTACGAGCAGTACTTC	CASSQVYGSWYEQYF
TRBJ2-7	.	TRBV5-1	.	TGCGCCAGCAGCTTGGCCGGGGTGACCTACGAGCAGTACTTC	CASSLAGVTYEQYF
TRBJ2-5	.	TRBV28	TRBD1	TGTGCCAGCTACAGACAGGGGATGGCGGAGACCCAGTACTTC	CASYRQGMAETQYF
TRBJ1-1	.	TRBV3-1/TRBV3-2	.	TGTGCCAGCAGCCGTGGACGGGGTTCGACTGACGAAGCTTTCTTT	CASSRGRGSTDEAFF
TRBJ2-6	.	TRBV5-1	.	TGCGCCAGCAGCTTGCAAGCCTCCATCTCTGGGGCCAACGTCCTGACTTTC	CASSLQASISGANVLTF
TRBJ1-1	few	TRBV5-1	.	TGCGCCAGCAGCTTGGAGCACACTGAAGCTTTCTTT	CASSLEHTEAFF
TRBJ1-1	.	TRBV2	TRBD1	TGTGCCACGTGGGACAGCCCCAGGAACACTGAAGCTTTCTTT	CATWDSPRNTEAFF
TRBJ1-5	.	TRBV19	.	TGTGCCAGTAGTATGCGAACTCAGCCCCAGCATTTT	CASSMRTQPQHF
TRBJ1-1	.	TRBV2	TRBD1	TGTGCCAGCAGTGGACAGGGTTCCAGGAACACTGAAGCTTTCTTT	CASSGQGSRNTEAFF
TRBJ2-5	.	TRBV15	TRBD1	TGTGCCACCAGCGGGTCCGGGACAGGGCAGGAGACCCAGTACTTC	CATSGSGTGQETQYF
TRBJ1-1	.	TRBV19	.	TGTGCCAGTAGTATCTGGGGCGCGGAAGCTTTCTTT	CASSIWGAEAFF
TRBJ2-5	.	TRBV19	TRBD2	TGTGCCAGTAGTAACCGTGGAAGGGGGGCGGGAGGTAGGGAGACCCAGTACTTC	CASSNRGRGAGGRETQYF
TRBJ2-2	.	TRBV24-1	.	TGTGCCACCAGTAACAGGGAGAACACCGGGGAGCTGTTTTTT	CATSNRENTGELFF
TRBJ2-3	.	TRBV2	.	TGTGCCAGCAAGAGGGACATCGGCGGGAGACCGCAGTATTTT	CASKRDIGGRPQYF
TRBJ2-7	.	TRBV14	TRBD2	TGTGCCAGCAGCCAGAAACTAGCGGGGTGGTACGAGCAGTACTTC	CASSQKLAGWYEQYF
TRBJ1-1	.	TRBV12-5	TRBD1	TGTGCTAGTGGTTCCTGGACAGGGGAAGCTTTCTTT	CASGSWTGEAFF
TRBJ1-2	.	TRBV5-6	TRBD1	TGTGCCAGCACTGGACAGGGTTTCTTTGGCTACACCTTC	CASTGQGFFGYTF
TRBJ2-7	.	TRBV6-1	TRBD2	TGTGCCAGCAGTGATTCGGGGGGGGACTACGAGCAGTACTTC	CASSDSGGDYEQYF
TRBJ2-1	few	TRBV5-5	TRBD2	TGTGCCAGCAGCTCAGGACTAGCGGGAGGCCAAAACTACAATGAGCAGTTCTTC	CASSSGLAGGQNYNEQFF
TRBJ2-2	.	TRBV6-6	TRBD1	TGTGCCAGCAGTCGAGACAGGGGACTCACCGGGGAGCTGTTTTTT	CASSRDRGLTGELFF
TRBJ2-2	.	TRBV5-1	.	TGCGCCAGCAGCTTGGGACCTCAGGGGGGCACCGGGGAGCTGTTTTTT	CASSLGPQGGTGELFF
TRBJ2-5	.	TRBV18	.	TGTGCCAGCTCACCCGGGTTGGGAGAGACCCAGTACTTC	CASSPGLGETQYF
TRBJ2-3	.	TRBV9	TRBD2	TGTGCCAGCAGCGCCGGACTAGCTCGCACAGATACGCAGTATTTT	CASSAGLARTDTQYF
TRBJ1-4	.	TRBV5-6	TRBD1	TGTGCCAGCAGCTTACGACAGGGGTTTTTGGAAAAACTGTTTTTT	CASSLRQGFLEKLFF
TRBJ2-2	.	TRBV5-1	.	TGCGCCAGCAGCTTAAAAGCGTCCGGGGAGCTGTTTTTT	CASSLKASGELFF
TRBJ2-2	.	TRBV20-1	.	TGCAGTGCTAGTTTGGGCTCAGCCCGGGAGCTGTTTTTT	CSASLGSARELFF
TRBJ2-5	.	TRBV7-8	.	TGTGCCAGCAGCCCTGGGTCAGGGTACGAGACCCAGTACTTC	CASSPGSGYETQYF
TRBJ2-5	.	TRBV5-1	TRBD2	TGCGCCAGCTCCCGGGTAGCGGGTCGAGATGAGACCCAGTACTTC	CASSRVAGRDETQYF